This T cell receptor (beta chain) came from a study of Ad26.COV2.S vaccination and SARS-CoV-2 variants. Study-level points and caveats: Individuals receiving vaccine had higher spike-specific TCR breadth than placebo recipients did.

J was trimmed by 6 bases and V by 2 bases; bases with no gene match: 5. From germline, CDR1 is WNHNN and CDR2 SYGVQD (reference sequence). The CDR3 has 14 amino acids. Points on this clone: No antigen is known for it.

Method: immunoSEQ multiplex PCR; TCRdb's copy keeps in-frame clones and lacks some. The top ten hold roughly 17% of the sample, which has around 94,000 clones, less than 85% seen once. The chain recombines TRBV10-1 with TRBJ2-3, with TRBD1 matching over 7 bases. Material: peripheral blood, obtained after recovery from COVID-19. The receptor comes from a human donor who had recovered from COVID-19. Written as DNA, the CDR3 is TGCGCCAGCAGTGAGGGTAGGGGGCCTGATACGCAGTATTTT. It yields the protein CASSEGRGPDTQYF.